This T cell receptor beta chain was captured in a study of pediatric ulcerative colitis. Study observations and caveats: Compared with controls, ulcerative colitis showed greater blood-rectum clone sharing.

The protocol was immunoSEQ multiplex PCR, while the TCRdb copy is restricted to in-frame clones and leaves out a portion. The table includes fewer than 40,000 clones, roughly 83% detected once. Worth noting for this clone: Its antigen remains unidentified.

The CDR3 has 15 amino acids. Per the germline V gene, CDR1 is MNHEY and CDR2 is SVGAGI. V was trimmed by 2 bases and J by 8 bases, leaving 17 bases between them. The chain recombines TRBV6-5 with TRBJ2-3, with D unclear. This TCR came from a girl aged 10-17 years with moderate ulcerative colitis. Sequencing was carried out using blood. The CDR3 sequence: CASSYKFGPGGTQYF. As DNA, the CDR3 is TGTGCCAGCAGTTACAAGTTCGGACCCGGCGGTACGCAGTATTTT.